This entry concerns a single T cell receptor (beta chain). Its antigen remains unidentified. Base qualities are not recorded, but no much larger clone differs from it by a single base. In total, around 600 healthy bone marrow donors made up the cohort. At the time of sampling, all cohort members were nominally healthy, though unrecorded immune exposures were likely present. The donor was CMV seronegative and belonged to the group of around 400 seronegative cohort members. A peripheral blood sample was provided by each donor, and peripheral blood mononuclear cells were used for TCR beta sequencing. The Qiagen DNeasy Blood Extraction Kit was used to extract genomic DNA from the blood cell samples. The sample is drawn from a study of cytomegalovirus exposure and HLA in healthy donors (TCRdb year 2017). Study-wide context: In an earlier analysis of about 560 of the donors, under 300 Gb of sequence data and approximately 120 million unique TCR beta sequences from 180 million or so T cells were reported. Because of strong linkage in the cohort, four to six DR-DQ haplotypes were treated as single units for association and clustering. The aim of the study was to test whether cataloging public T cell receptors could identify signatures of past pathogen exposure. The later analysis used no new phenotypic data to find candidate immune exposures, relying instead on TCR beta sequences and their occurrence across donors. The study profiled the T cell repertoires of approximately 700 subjects by immunosequencing and related them to cytomegalovirus serostatus. An early release that covered about 600 HLA-typed donors contained 250 to 350 gigabases of sequencing data and tens of millions of unique TCR sequences. All discovery cohort repertoires had been generated using a single sequencing platform. A later analysis re-analyzed previously published TCR beta repertoires from roughly 600 donors and added high-resolution HLA genotyping to study TCR occurrence patterns. Donor age, sex, ethnicity and CMV serostatus were compiled together with the repertoire data. HLA typing included class I and class II loci at four-digit resolution. Among about 370 genotyped donors of the cohort, an average of about 220,000 unique TCR beta nucleotide sequences was sequenced per donor, of which roughly 17% were non-productive. In addition to the first cohort of 650 to 750 subjects, a separate validation cohort of approximately 130 different subjects was used. Among the roughly 430 genotyped donors, about 83% belonged to the genetic ancestry cluster associated with self-reported Caucasian donors. The number of typed donors differed by locus: roughly 620-630 for A, B, C, DRB1 and DQB1; 522 for DQA1; some 590 for DPA1; and about 470 for DPB1. To predict cytomegalovirus infection status, the study combined high-throughput TCR immunosequencing, statistical association of individual TCRs with disease status, and machine learning. Genome-wide SNP genotypes for about 60% of the roughly 700 donors were used in a later genetic analysis, which treated that subset as a discovery cohort. To decide whether each TCR beta V gene segment behaved as functional or pseudogenic, an earlier analysis of approximately 600 of the donors relied on high-throughput TCR beta sequencing.

What the research found in general, with its limitations: According to the authors, the approach could potentially be generalized to other disease states and immunological phenotypes. The study gave a list of around 170 TCR beta chains associated with cytomegalovirus. Because some donors lacked HLA typing at each locus, the association tests relied only on the typed subset. In a later analysis, HLA-associated TCR beta chains were found to be more clonally expanded and to have lower generation probabilities than equally common non-associated chains. Only TCR beta chains were sequenced in this cohort, and the absence of alpha or paired-chain data limited detectable features. CMV serostatus was the only immune exposure information available for the cohort. The presence/absence analyses assumed that sequencing depth was roughly uniform across donors, and that assumption may not be true. V-gene and J-gene trimming of TCR beta chains was associated with a missense DCLRE1C variant in a later genetic analysis, and the association was replicated in an independent cohort. When HLA alleles, especially DR and DQ, strongly co-occurred, attributing TCR associations to individual alleles was difficult. A further reported finding was that TCR beta sequences accurately predicted the HLA-A and HLA-B alleles for most subjects in the first cohort. In a later genetic analysis, fewer N-insertions in productive TCRs were reported among donors in an Asian-associated ancestry cluster than the roughly 700-donor mean. Specific HLA alleles were associated with 15,000 to 20,000 TCR beta sequences at a false discovery rate of 0.05 in a later analysis. According to a later analysis, most CMV-associated TCR beta chains appeared to be HLA-restricted, and the HLA associations seemed to be driven largely by CMV exposure. About 17 rarely observed V segments, including chromosome 9 orphons, were excluded from the earlier analysis of some 590 of the donors because counts were too low. A few of the identified cytomegalovirus-associated TCR beta chains were confirmed in vitro to be specific for cytomegalovirus antigens. Correlated functional status among segregating V segments might reflect linkage disequilibrium, but an unknown experimental factor could not be ruled out. A cluster of highly shared sequence variants was judged likely to represent a technical artifact of the sequencing pipeline. In a later analysis, TCR association rates were found to vary across HLA loci, with the most associated TCRs seen for DRB1 alleles and the fewest for HLA-C alleles. While some public TCRs were present in many individuals, most TCR sequences turned up only very rarely across donors. Cytomegalovirus status was reported to be diagnosed by the classifier with high specificity and sensitivity in both the original and validation cohorts. In an earlier analysis of about 600 of the donors, most TCR beta V segments appeared in productive rearrangements about 90% or about 30% of the time, broadly matching IMGT annotations. In a later analysis, several top co-occurrence clusters were reported to appear linked to parvovirus B19, influenza, CMV and Epstein-Barr virus.

Library prep was done by the immunoSEQ multiplex PCR assay. For the multiplex PCR, a mixture combining 60 forward primers for TCR Vbeta segments and 13 reverse primers for TCR Jbeta segments was used. The CDR3 region of rearranged TCR beta genes was amplified from genomic DNA with a multiplex PCR assay. On the Illumina HiSeq System, the amplified TCR beta libraries were sequenced as 87-base-pair reads. On the study's bioinformatics: Across the roughly 640 repertoires, a later analysis counted tens of millions of unique TCR beta chains, around 11 million of which were shared by at least two donors. Raw reads were error-corrected and collapsed into unique sequences by a nearest-neighbor algorithm in which closely related sequences were merged to remove PCR and sequencing errors. V, D and J gene segments were assigned by aligning CDR3 sequences to IMGT reference sequences. For a sequence to be retained, a match of at least six nucleotides to both a V gene segment and a J gene segment was required. Rearrangements were classified as productive when the CDR3 lacked stop codons and remained in frame with V and J, and all other rearrangements were classified as non-productive. CDR3 was defined according to IMGT convention as the region running from the second conserved V-encoded cysteine to the conserved J-encoded phenylalanine. The earlier analysis of about 500 of the donors excluded sequences that lacked an unambiguous match to a single V gene segment. In an earlier analysis of 450 to 750 of the donors, a V segment was called functional when productive rearrangements were above 56.7%, and segregating when the standard deviation between donors exceeded 5%. A statistical classification framework was developed to diagnose cytomegalovirus status using the catalog of TCR beta chain sequences. A later analysis assigned V and J genes by comparing TCR nucleotide sequences with IMGT/GENE-DB human TR gene sequences. In a later analysis, CDR3 sequences and most-parsimonious VDJ recombination scenarios were assigned using the TCRdist pipeline. In a later analysis, each TCR beta chain was defined by its CDR3 amino acid sequence together with its V-gene family, and reads without a unique V-gene family were excluded. A later analysis removed 592 highly shared, low-generation-probability nucleotide sequences to deal with suspected cross-contamination and a sequencing artifact. In a later analysis, a clonal expansion index was calculated for each public chain from normalized within-repertoire ranks of inferred template counts. A later analysis computed generation probabilities with a VDJ recombination model fitted to out-of-frame rearrangements, and checked the results against IGoR. Hypergeometric tests were used in a later analysis to score TCR-TCR, TCR-HLA and TCR-CMV co-occurrence, with a repertoire-size bias correction applied to the TCR pairs. A later analysis estimated false discovery rates by permuting HLA or CMV assignments 20 times. In a later analysis, co-occurring TCRs were grouped with DBSCAN, and TCRdist sequence similarity was added when clustering was performed within HLA-allele-positive subsets. For co-occurrence clustering, repertoires with fewer than 30,000 or more than 120,000 public chains were excluded, along with roughly 5 repertoires with anomalous nucleotide sharing. As stored in TCRdb, this immuneACCESS dataset retains in-frame rearrangements with V and J assigned. A fraction of the clones does not appear; measured against another copy, unresolved V genes explain less than half of the discrepancy, and the remainder lacks a known reason. V and J calls and clone size are those listed in that table; D and trimming were worked out from the DNA. The sample table shows 98,000 or so clones, and 77% are seen once. The ten largest clones capture 7.7% of the sample.

The source is a female donor in good health and CMV-seronegative. Sequences were obtained from PBMCs.

The DNA sequence is TGCAGCGTTGATCCTAGCGTTGCCAACTATGGCTACACCTTC. Translated, this is CSVDPSVANYGYTF. Recombination joined TRBV29-1 with TRBJ1-2; the D gene assignment is ambiguous. Via the germline V gene, CDR1 is SQVTM and CDR2 ANQGSEA. The CDR3 covers 14 residues, taking in both the cysteine and the phenylalanine. Of all the DNA, just the CDR3 is kept, 42 bases in frame from base 1. The V end loses 3 bases and the J end loses 2 bases, and a stretch of 13 bases separates them.